This record concerns one T cell receptor beta chain sequence. Germline V gene sequence: CDR1 SGHAT, CDR2 FQNNGV. Unmatched junction bases numbered 10, after V lost 6 bases and J lost 3 bases. The CDR3 sequence is 16 residues long. This sample was taken from a study of blood T cell repertoires in COVID-19. Turning to the study itself: Some COVID-19 samples were acute and others convalescent; all came from the United States, Italy and Spain.

Per the study methods: Amplifying reference gene primers gave estimates of nucleated cell counts. The repertoire was sequenced with immunoSEQ multiplex PCR; TCRdb's copy has only in-frame clones and lacks some. Clone size and V and J calls were adopted from that table, with D and trimming inferred from the DNA. The sample has 55,000 to 85,000 clones; 87% are singletons. This chain joins TRBV11-2 and TRBJ2-2; 7 bases align to TRBD1. The sequencing input was peripheral blood. This receptor was obtained from a woman between 18 and 29 years old with acute or convalescent COVID-19. CDR3 protein: CASSRRAGTDTGELFF. Written as DNA, the CDR3 is TGTGCCAGCAGTCGCCGGGCCGGGACAGACACCGGGGAGCTGTTTTTT. Full variable domain (missing parts from reference TRBV11-2 and TRBJ2-2): EAGVAQSPRYKIIEKRQSVAFWCNPISGHATLYWYQQILGQGPKLLIQFQNNGVVDDSQLPKDRFSAERLKGVDSTLKIQPAKLEDSAVYLCASSRRAGTDTGELFFGEGSRLTVL.